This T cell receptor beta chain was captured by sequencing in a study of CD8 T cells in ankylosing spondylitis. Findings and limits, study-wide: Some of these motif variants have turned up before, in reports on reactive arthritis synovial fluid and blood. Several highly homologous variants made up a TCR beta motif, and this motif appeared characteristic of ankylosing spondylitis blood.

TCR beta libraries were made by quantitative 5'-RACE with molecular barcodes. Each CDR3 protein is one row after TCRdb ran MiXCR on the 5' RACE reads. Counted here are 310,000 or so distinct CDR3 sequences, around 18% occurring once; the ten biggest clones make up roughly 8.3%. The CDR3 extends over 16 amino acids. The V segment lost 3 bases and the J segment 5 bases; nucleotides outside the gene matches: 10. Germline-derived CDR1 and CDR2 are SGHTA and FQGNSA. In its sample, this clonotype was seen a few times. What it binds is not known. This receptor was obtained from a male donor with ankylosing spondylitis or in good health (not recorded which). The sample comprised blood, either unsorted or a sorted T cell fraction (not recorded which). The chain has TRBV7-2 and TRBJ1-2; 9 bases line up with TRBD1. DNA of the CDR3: TGTGCCAGCAGCTTTGGGACAGGGACCGGGCCATATGGCTACACCTTC. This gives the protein CASSFGTGTGPYGYTF.